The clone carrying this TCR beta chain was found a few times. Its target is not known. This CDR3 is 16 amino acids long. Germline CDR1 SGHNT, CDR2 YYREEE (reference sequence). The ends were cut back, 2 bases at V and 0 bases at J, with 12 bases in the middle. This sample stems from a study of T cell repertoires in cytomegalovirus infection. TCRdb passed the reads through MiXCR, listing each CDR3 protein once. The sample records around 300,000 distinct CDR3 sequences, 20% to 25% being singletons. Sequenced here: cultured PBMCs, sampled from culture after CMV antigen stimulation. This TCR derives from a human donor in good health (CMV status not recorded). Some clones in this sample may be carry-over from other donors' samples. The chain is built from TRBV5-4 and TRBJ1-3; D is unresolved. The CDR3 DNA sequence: TGTGCCAGCAGCTTAACCGGGGTAATCTCTGGAAACACCATATATTTT. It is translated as CASSLTGVISGNTIYF.